These T cell receptor beta chains were read from a single sample in a study of blood T cell repertoires in COVID-19. Clones were sequenced by immunoSEQ multiplex PCR, and TCRdb holds only the in-frame ones, with some missing. The top ten hold around 18% of the sample, which has approximately 300,000 clones, roughly 90% seen once. Sequencing was performed on PBMCs or T cells enriched from blood (not recorded which). These receptors were taken from a woman aged 30 to 39 who had recovered from COVID-19. Both conserved end residues are part of each CDR3. Fields, in order: D gene, V gene, clone size, J gene, CDR3 DNA, CDR3 protein. A D gene is named only where the DNA matches it firmly. Clone sizes are given selectively: once, few, many, or a class where the clone is expanded.

d_gene: NA; v_gene: TRBV15; abundance: NA; j_gene: TRBJ1-1; CDR3nt: TGTGCCACCAGCAGAGATCGCACTGAAGCTTTCTTT; CDR3aa: CATSRDRTEAFF
d_gene: NA; v_gene: TRBV7-3; abundance: NA; j_gene: TRBJ2-7; CDR3nt: TGTGCCAGCAGCTTGGCAGGGGATGTCCACGAGCAGTACTTC; CDR3aa: CASSLAGDVHEQYF
d_gene: TRBD1; v_gene: TRBV28; abundance: NA; j_gene: TRBJ2-1; CDR3nt: TGTGCCAGCAGTTCCGGGACAGGCTATCCTAGCTCCTACAATGAGCAGTTCTTC; CDR3aa: CASSSGTGYPSSYNEQFF
d_gene: NA; v_gene: TRBV25-1; abundance: NA; j_gene: TRBJ2-7; CDR3nt: TGTGCCAGCAGTGAATGGGGTCTAGCTGAATACGAGCAGTACTTC; CDR3aa: CASSEWGLAEYEQYF
d_gene: TRBD2; v_gene: TRBV5-4; abundance: NA; j_gene: TRBJ2-1; CDR3nt: TGTGCCAGCAGCTTGGCGGCTAGCGGGGGGTACAATGAGCAGTTCTTC; CDR3aa: CASSLAASGGYNEQFF
d_gene: TRBD1; v_gene: TRBV28; abundance: NA; j_gene: TRBJ1-2; CDR3nt: TGTGCCAGCAGTTCCCCAACCCGGGACAGGAACTATGGCTACACCTTC; CDR3aa: CASSSPTRDRNYGYTF
d_gene: TRBD2; v_gene: TRBV28; abundance: once; j_gene: TRBJ2-7; CDR3nt: TGTGCCAGCAGTGTAGCGGGAGGACTGGGTGAGCAGTACTTC; CDR3aa: CASSVAGGLGEQYF
d_gene: TRBD2; v_gene: TRBV19; abundance: NA; j_gene: TRBJ2-1; CDR3nt: TGTGCCAGTAGTAAAACTAGCGGGGCGTTGGAGAAGCAGTTCTTC; CDR3aa: CASSKTSGALEKQFF
d_gene: NA; v_gene: TRBV28; abundance: NA; j_gene: TRBJ2-7; CDR3nt: TGTGCCAGCAGCCTCCCAAGGCGGCAGCAGTACTTC; CDR3aa: CASSLPRRQQYF
d_gene: NA; v_gene: TRBV27; abundance: NA; j_gene: TRBJ2-7; CDR3nt: TGTGCCAGCAGAGATGACAGGCGCGAGCAGTACTTC; CDR3aa: CASRDDRREQYF
d_gene: NA; v_gene: TRBV2; abundance: NA; j_gene: TRBJ2-6; CDR3nt: TGTGCCAGCAGTGAATCCCGCAGCTCTGGGGCCAACGTCCTGACTTTC; CDR3aa: CASSESRSSGANVLTF
d_gene: NA; v_gene: TRBV6-6; abundance: NA; j_gene: TRBJ1-1; CDR3nt: TGTGCCAGCACGAGGTACACTGAAGCTTTCTTT; CDR3aa: CASTRYTEAFF
d_gene: NA; v_gene: TRBV3-1/TRBV3-2; abundance: NA; j_gene: TRBJ2-3; CDR3nt: TGTGCCAGCAGCCATGATGTGGGGGGTGGTACAGATACGCAGTATTTT; CDR3aa: CASSHDVGGGTDTQYF
d_gene: NA; v_gene: TRBV9; abundance: NA; j_gene: TRBJ2-1; CDR3nt: TGTGCCAGCAGCGCGCACCTCTACTCCGACAGGAATGAGCAGTTCTTC; CDR3aa: CASSAHLYSDRNEQFF
d_gene: TRBD1; v_gene: TRBV6-1; abundance: NA; j_gene: TRBJ1-5; CDR3nt: TGTGCCAGCAGTGAAGTACAGGGGTTTAGCAATCAGCCCCAGCATTTT; CDR3aa: CASSEVQGFSNQPQHF
d_gene: TRBD1; v_gene: TRBV9; abundance: NA; j_gene: TRBJ1-4; CDR3nt: TGTGCCAGCAGCGCAGGGGACAGGGAAAAACTGTTTTTT; CDR3aa: CASSAGDREKLFF
d_gene: TRBD1; v_gene: TRBV5-1; abundance: NA; j_gene: TRBJ1-2; CDR3nt: TGCGCCAGCAGCTTGAGACAGGGGGCTAACTATGGCTACACCTTC; CDR3aa: CASSLRQGANYGYTF